This TCR beta chain was sequenced for a study of T-cell reconstitution after alpha-beta-depleted transplantation in children. V was shortened by 4 bases and J by 3 bases, with 16 bases between the two germline ends. The length of the CDR3 is 15 residues. Per germline, CDR1 MDHEN and CDR2 SYDVKM. Unique molecular identifiers were incorporated into the prepared TCRbeta library. TCRdb independently ran MiXCR on the PCR reads; one entry per CDR3 protein. The profile shows over 550,000 distinct CDR3 sequences, about 10% of them singletons. This clonotype was seen only a few times. The chain combines TRBV28 with TRBJ2-7, with a weak D call TRBD2 (6 bases). Here the sequenced sample was PBMCs from the stem cell graft donor, taken from the stem cell graft. The receptor was isolated from a human donor who donated a stem cell graft to a child with acute myeloid leukemia. The CDR3: CASSSPSAGNYEQYF. Written as DNA, the CDR3 is TGTGCCAGCAGTTCGCCTTCCGCGGGGAACTACGAGCAGTACTTC.